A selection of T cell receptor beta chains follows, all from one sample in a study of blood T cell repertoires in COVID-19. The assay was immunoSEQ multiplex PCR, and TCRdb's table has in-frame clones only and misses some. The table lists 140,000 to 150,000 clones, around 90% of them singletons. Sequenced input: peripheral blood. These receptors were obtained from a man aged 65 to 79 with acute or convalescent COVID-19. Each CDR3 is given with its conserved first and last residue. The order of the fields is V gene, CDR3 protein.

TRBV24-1 CATSDLTLAGSTDTQYF
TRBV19 CASSFRARGQGVGEQYF
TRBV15 CATRQGPGNTIYF
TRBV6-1 CASSEYAPGSPLHF
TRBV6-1 CASSGTSGGASSYNEQFF
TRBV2 CASKLDRAASQPQHF
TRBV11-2 CASSSGQTSANYGYTF
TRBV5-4 CASSLAGASWELFF
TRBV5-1 CASSVTGGTNEQFF
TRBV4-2 CASSQDGTSGPYEQYF
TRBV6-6 CASTSQETQYF
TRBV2 CASRRRGPSPTNTGELFF
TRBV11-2 CASSSQQDSTEAFF
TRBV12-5 CASGLVGGTEAFF
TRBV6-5 CASSPRGVGTDTQYF
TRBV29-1 CSVVLRGPNEQFF